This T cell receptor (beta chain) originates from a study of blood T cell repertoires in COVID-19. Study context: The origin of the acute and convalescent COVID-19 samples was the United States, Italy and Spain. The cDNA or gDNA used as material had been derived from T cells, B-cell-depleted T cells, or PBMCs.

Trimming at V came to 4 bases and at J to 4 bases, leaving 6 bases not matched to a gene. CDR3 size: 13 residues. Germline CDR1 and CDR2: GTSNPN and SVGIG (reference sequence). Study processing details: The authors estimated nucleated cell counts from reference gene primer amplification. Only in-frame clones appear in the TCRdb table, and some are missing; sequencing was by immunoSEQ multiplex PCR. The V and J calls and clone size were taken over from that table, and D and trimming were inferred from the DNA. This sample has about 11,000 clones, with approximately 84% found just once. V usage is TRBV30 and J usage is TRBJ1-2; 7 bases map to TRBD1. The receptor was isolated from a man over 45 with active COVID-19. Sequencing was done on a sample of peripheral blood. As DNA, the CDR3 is TGTGCCTGGATGCCGGGACAGTTCTATGGCTACACCTTC. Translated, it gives CAWMPGQFYGYTF.